This TCR beta chain is from a study of cytomegalovirus exposure and HLA in healthy donors. PCR involved 60 Vbeta and 13 Jbeta primers. Using immunoSEQ multiplex PCR, the repertoire was profiled, and TCRdb retains in-frame clones only, with some absent. Among 110,000 to 150,000 clones listed, 80% were seen once. CDR1 is SEHNR, CDR2 FQNEAQ, per germline (reference sequence). V lost 2 bases, J lost 7 bases, and 12 bases lay in between. CDR3 size: 15 residues. As for this clone: Its specificity is not known.

Findings and caveats of the study: In a later analysis, at a false discovery rate of 0.05, fewer than 20,000 TCR beta sequences were associated with HLA alleles.

The sequence came from a male donor in good health and CMV-seronegative. The chain links TRBV7-9 to TRBJ1-6; D call uncertain. Source material: PBMCs. The CDR3 bases are TGTGCCAGCAGCTTAAGCGGCGTGGAGAATTCACCCCTCCACTTT. This encodes CASSLSGVENSPLHF. The full variable domain, its missing parts supplied by reference TRBV7-9 and TRBJ1-6, is DTGVSQNPRHKITKRGQNVTFRCDPISEHNRLYWYRQTLGQGPEFLTYFQNEAQLEKSRLLSDRFSAERPKGSFSTLEIQRTEQGDSAMYLCASSLSGVENSPLHFGNGTRLTVT.